A single sample gave rise to the 6 T cell receptor beta chains below, sequenced in a study of blood T cell repertoires in COVID-19. The table came from immunoSEQ multiplex PCR; TCRdb's copy has only in-frame clones and leaves some out. The data hold 55,000 or so clones, with 90% observed a single time. Sequenced sample: peripheral blood. The receptors here all came from a man aged 40-50 years with acute or convalescent COVID-19.

The chain employs TRBV6-6 and TRBJ2-2; 7 nucleotides line up with TRBD2. Germline V lookup: CDR1 MNHNY, CDR2 SVGAGI (reference sequence). Trimming took 6 bases from V and 4 from J; bases not matched to a gene: 5. This CDR3 has 14 amino acids. The chain's CDR3 is CASRGREFTGELFF. Here the CDR3 DNA reads TGTGCCAGCAGAGGGAGGGAGTTCACCGGGGAGCTGTTTTTT.

The chain joins TRBV19 to TRBJ2-4; a weak D match, TRBD2 (6 bases). Germline V gene data show CDR1 as LNHDA and CDR2 as SQIVND (reference sequence). CDR3 length: 13 amino acids. V was clipped by 4 bases and J by 6 bases, with 10 bases between them. DNA of the CDR3: TGTGCCAGTAGTAGACCGGGACTAAACATTCAGTACTTC. It specifies CASSRPGLNIQYF.

This clone was detected a few times. The V gene is TRBV3-1 (or the pseudogene TRBV3-2), the J gene TRBJ2-1, with no clear D. Trimming pared 0 bases from V and 0 bases from J, leaving 3 bases between. The CDR3 sequence is 14 residues long. CDR1 and CDR2 from the germline V gene are LGHDT and YNNKEL (reference sequence). The CDR3 DNA is TGTGCCAGCAGCCAAGACAGCTCCTACAATGAGCAGTTCTTC. Protein product: CASSQDSSYNEQFF.

CDR3 coding DNA: TGTGCCAGTAGCGATCAACACGGGGAAGGCAATCAGCCCCAGCATTTT. It codes for CASSDQHGEGNQPQHF. The chain employs TRBV19 and TRBJ1-5; D gene unclear. Germline V gene lookup returns CDR1 LNHDA and CDR2 SQIVND (reference sequence). This CDR3 comprises 16 residues. Trimming took 6 bases from V and 2 from J, leaving 17 bases between them.

This clone has only one observation. This chain connects TRBV12-5 to TRBJ1-6; D ambiguous. The CDR3 is 14 amino acids. CDR1 is LGHNT, CDR2 FRNRAP, per germline. V was clipped by 6 bases and J by 10 bases, with 16 bases between them. In DNA, the CDR3 is TGTGCTAGTGGCCGTCCGGTGCGAGAATCACCCCTCCACTTT. Translated, it gives CASGRPVRESPLHF.

Of note for this clone: The junction departs from germline at one end; a sequencing error may be responsible. This chain connects TRBV18 to TRBJ1-5; 8 bases map to TRBD1. The CDR3 extends over 15 amino acids. Germline CDR1 KGHSH, CDR2 LQKENI. CDR3 protein: CASSPLSSGQDAQHF. As DNA, the CDR3 is TGTGCCAGCTCCCCACTGTCCTCGGGACAGGACGCCCAGCATTTT. The variable domain in full, with the rest retrieved from reference TRBV18 and TRBJ1-5, is NAGVMQNPRHLVRRRGQEARLRCSPMKGHSHVYWYRQLPEEGLKFMVYLQKENIIDESGMPKERFSAEFPKEGPSILRIQQVVRGDSAAYFCASSPLSSGQDAQHFGDGTRLSIL.